This T cell receptor (beta chain) was obtained from a study of T cell responses to AZD1222 COVID-19 vaccine. Sequenced by immunoSEQ multiplex PCR; TCRdb stores in-frame clones only, minus some. The data show 130,000 to 150,000 clones, less than 95% seen once. The sequence was collected from an adult in good health. Sequencing used peripheral blood, obtained on day 0 of AZD1222 vaccination.

The CDR3 protein is CASSVLEGSYNEQFF. The CDR3 coding sequence is TGTGCCAGCAGCGTACTAGAGGGGTCCTACAATGAGCAGTTCTTC. The chain uses TRBV9 and TRBJ2-1; either TRBD1 or TRBD2 may fit D (5 bases each). Germline assignment: CDR1 SGDLS and CDR2 YYNGEE. The CDR3 contains 15 residues. V lost 1 base, J lost 1 base, and 9 bases lay in between.